This TCR beta chain was identified during a study of blood T cell repertoires in COVID-19 (dated by TCRdb to between 2020 and 2021). The study in broad terms: Samples covering the acute and convalescent phases of COVID-19 were provided by collaborators in the United States, Italy and Spain. The material from the prospective study consisted of cDNA or gDNA derived from T cells, B-cell-depleted T cells, or PBMCs. The dataset comprised deeply sampled blood TCRbeta repertoires from subjects exposed to, actively infected with, or recovered from COVID-19. A freely available public database, intended as a resource for researchers studying the immune response to SARS-CoV-2, is where the repertoires were released. The samples were drawn from the first 160 participants of the ongoing ImmuneRACE study and from more than 1,000 subjects provided by 6 global collaborators. A de-identified subject ID, COVID-19 status, age in years and sex were almost always included in the sample metadata. HLA class I and class II types, where available, came from metadata supplied by the sample provider rather than from assay-based typing. General conclusions and limits of the study: The quantity of clinical and demographic metadata differed by source and by participant and was supplied without curation.

The collaborating institutions used their own protocols to collect whole blood in K2EDTA tubes. Collaborator samples were shipped for TCRbeta analysis as frozen whole blood, isolated PBMCs, or DNA extracted from either sample type. The immunoSEQ Assay, a bias-controlled multiplex PCR, was used to amplify TCRbeta CDR3 regions from genomic DNA. Per the original workflow: The number of nucleated cells in each sample was estimated from the amplification of reference gene primers within the assay. Sequence reads were collapsed and filtered to measure the absolute abundance of every unique TCRbeta CDR3 rearrangement. For each sample, productive Simpson clonality was calculated as the square root of Simpson's diversity index across productive rearrangements. Entries here come from immuneACCESS through TCRdb and include only in-frame sequences with V and J called. Some clones fail to appear in such tables; in the studies checked, an unresolved V gene covers under half of the shortfall, and the cause of the remainder is unknown. The DNA was the basis for D and trimming; V, J and clone size are from that table. Counted in this sample were about 5,900 clones; 90% of them appeared once. The top ten constitute 4.5% to 7% of the sample.

As for this clone: Its antigen is currently not known. There are no base qualities to consult, and no much larger clone falls within one base.

Based on the germline V gene (reference sequence), the CDR1 and CDR2 sequences are SEHNR and FQNEAQ. The CDR3 sequence holds 13 residues, the cysteine and phenylalanine included. Only the CDR3 region is kept as DNA, spanning 39 bases read in frame from base 1. Germline trimming: 5 bases from V, 8 bases from J; junction bases outside gene matches: 5. Sequencing was performed on peripheral blood. The sequence was collected from a man in his fifties or sixties with acute or convalescent COVID-19. This chain joins TRBV7-9 to TRBJ2-1, and TRBD1 aligns with 8 junction nucleotides. The CDR3 has the sequence CASSPTGVDEQFF. Read as DNA, the sequence is TGTGCCAGCAGCCCGACAGGGGTCGATGAGCAGTTCTTC.